The T cell receptor (beta chain) under discussion was sequenced for a study of shared clonotypes between healthy human individuals. The study's findings and limits: Memory subsets had estimated richness that was generally smaller than that of naive subsets.

The V end was cut by 7 bases, the J end by 7 bases, with 19 bases between. Germline values: CDR1 SEHNR, CDR2 FQNEAQ (reference sequence). This CDR3 contains 14 residues. The protocol was immunoSEQ multiplex PCR, while the TCRdb copy is restricted to in-frame clones and leaves out a portion. Of 500,000 to 550,000 clones listed, about 96% are singletons. Concerning this clone: The antigen remains unidentified.

This sequence originates from a woman aged 25-40 years in good health. The sample taken for sequencing was naive CD4+ T cells sorted from blood. The subset denotes: CD45RA+ positively selected. V usage is TRBV7-9 and J usage is TRBJ2-5; possibly TRBD2 for D (6 bases). The CDR3 DNA follows: TGTGCCAGCACCTCCGTCGGCGGGGTTGGGACCCAGTACTTC. Encoded protein: CASTSVGGVGTQYF. The full variable domain, completed using reference TRBV7-9 and TRBJ2-5, is DTGVSQNPRHKITKRGQNVTFRCDPISEHNRLYWYRQTLGQGPEFLTYFQNEAQLEKSRLLSDRFSAERPKGSFSTLEIQRTEQGDSAMYLCASTSVGGVGTQYFGPGTRLLVL.